The TCR beta chain under discussion was sequenced for a study of shared clonotypes between healthy human individuals. Only in-frame clones appear in the TCRdb table, and some are missing; sequencing was by immunoSEQ multiplex PCR. The sample lists millions of clones; 85% to 95% were seen once. It was CD45RO-negative cells, positively selected for CCR7, that made up naive CD8 cells, with terminally differentiated effector memory CD45RA+ cells excluded. CDR1 MNHNY and CDR2 SVGAGI come from the germline V gene (reference sequence). Trimming stripped 7 bases from V and 5 bases from J, with 12 bases between. The CDR3 runs 13 residues.

Material: naive CD8+ T cells from PBMCs. The J gene is TRBJ1-5, the V gene TRBV6-6; D is possibly TRBD1 (6 bases). This clonotype originated in a man younger than 30 in good health. Some clones in this sample may be carry-over from other donors' samples. CDR3 sequence (DNA): TGTGCCAGCATTACGGGGGCCGATCAGCCCCAGCATTTT. Translating it yields CASITGADQPQHF.